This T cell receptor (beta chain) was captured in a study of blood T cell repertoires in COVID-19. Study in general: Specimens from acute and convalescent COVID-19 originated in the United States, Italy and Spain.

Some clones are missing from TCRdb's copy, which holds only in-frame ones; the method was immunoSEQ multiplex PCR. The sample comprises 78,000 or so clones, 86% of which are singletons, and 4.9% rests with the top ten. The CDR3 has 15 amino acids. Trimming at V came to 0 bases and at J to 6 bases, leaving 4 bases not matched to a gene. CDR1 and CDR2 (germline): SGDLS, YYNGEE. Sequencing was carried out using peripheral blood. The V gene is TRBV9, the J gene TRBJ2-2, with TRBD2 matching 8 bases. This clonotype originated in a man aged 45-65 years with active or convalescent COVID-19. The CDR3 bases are TGTGCCAGCAGCGTAGCGGGGGGGCAGGCCGGGGAGCTGTTTTTT. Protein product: CASSVAGGQAGELFF.